A selection of T cell receptor beta chains follows, all from one sample in a study of regulatory T cells in long-lasting Graves disease. TCRdb fed the multiplex PCR reads into MiXCR, producing one record per CDR3 protein. The table has hundreds of thousands of distinct CDR3 sequences, over 15% seen once. In addition, the sample was reused for a study of T cells in Graves' hyperthyroidism and ophthalmopathy.

The sample in question was peripheral blood mononuclear cells (PBMCs), obtained at new diagnosis, from a patient treated with antithyroid drugs. The receptors originated from a woman between 25 and 40 years old with Graves disease. The CDR3 runs from the conserved cysteine through the conserved F or W. Each record gives: clone size, V gene, J gene, D gene, CDR3 DNA, CDR3 protein. A D gene is named only where the DNA matches it firmly. Part of the rows lack a size; the others show once, few, many or a class for expanded clones.

-,TRBV2,TRBJ1-5,-,TGTGCCAGCAAGGGGGTGAGGAATCAGCCCCAGCATTTT,CASKGVRNQPQHF
many,TRBV20-1,TRBJ1-5,-,TGCAGTGCTGTTCCCTGGACAGAGGTCAATCAGCCCCAGCATTTT,CSAVPWTEVNQPQHF
many,TRBV5-1,TRBJ2-7,TRBD1,TGCGCCCCCTGTTCGGGACAGACGTACGAGCAGTACTTC,CAPCSGQTYEQYF
many,TRBV11-2,TRBJ2-3,-,TGTGCCAGCAGCTTAGTGGGGCTCGGTACGCAGTATTTT,CASSLVGLGTQYF
many,TRBV11-2,TRBJ2-7,-,TGTGCCAGCAGCTTAATTCCGGCCACCTTCTACGAGCAGTACTTC,CASSLIPATFYEQYF
many,TRBV15,TRBJ2-7,TRBD1,TGTGCCACCGCAAATCCCGGGACAGGAGCCTCCTACGAGCAGTACTTC,CATANPGTGASYEQYF
-,TRBV27,TRBJ2-1,TRBD2,TGTGCCAGCAGTGTCCTAGCGGGATACAATGAGCAGTTCTTC,CASSVLAGYNEQFF
many,TRBV11-1,TRBJ2-3,-,TGTGCCAGCGGCCTTAATGGAGTCAGCACAGATACGCAGTATTTT,CASGLNGVSTDTQYF
many,TRBV7-2,TRBJ2-3,TRBD2,TGTGCCATCGTACGAGGACTAGTTCCGAGCACAGATACGCAGTATTTT,CAIVRGLVPSTDTQYF
many,TRBV3-1,TRBJ2-7,-,TGTGCCAGCAGCCAATACGAGGGGAAAGACTACGAGCAGTACTTC,CASSQYEGKDYEQYF
many,TRBV12-3/TRBV12-4,TRBJ1-4,-,TGTGCCAGCAGTTTGTCTAATGAAAAACTGTTTTTT,CASSLSNEKLFF
-,TRBV19,TRBJ1-2,-,TGTGCCAGTAGGGAGAATTGGGGAGGCTACACCTTC,CASRENWGGYTF
many,TRBV28,TRBJ1-2,TRBD1,TGTGCCAGCAGTTCCCCAGGGGGCCTTAACTATGGCTACACCTTC,CASSSPGGLNYGYTF